This TCR beta chain was profiled in a study of molecular identifiers for immune sequencing clone quantification. This clonotype occurred a few times. What it binds is not known. Listed TCR primers and previously described methods were used for bulk TCR libraries. TCRdb itself ran the PCR reads through MiXCR, one entry per CDR3 protein. The data contain more than 450,000 distinct CDR3 sequences, under 30% of them seen just once; the ten biggest clones take up around 0.78%. The study's findings and limits: Underestimation of highly expanded clone sizes could arise where identical TCR molecules share a barcode. Over 97% of effector molecules, yet under 1% of naive-cell molecules, were held by clones above 20 RNA copies.

V lost 4 bases and J lost 2, with 10 bases in between. This CDR3 is built from 14 residues. Germline-derived CDR1 and CDR2 are SGHVS and FNYEAQ. The sequence derives from a human donor in good health. Some libraries in this study had Jurkat cell RNA spiked in. The chain joins TRBV7-6 to TRBJ2-3; D might be TRBD1 or TRBD2, each matching 5 bases. Sequencing was carried out using naive CD8+ T cells from blood, with Jurkat cell RNA spiked in. Subset described: FACS-sorted CD8+CD4-CCR7+CD45RA+ naive T cells. The CDR3 DNA sequence: TGTGCCAGCAGCTCCGCCGGGGCCACAGATACGCAGTATTTT. The encoded protein is CASSSAGATDTQYF.